This T cell receptor (beta chain) stems from a study of cytomegalovirus exposure and HLA in healthy donors. Broader study findings: The authors excluded some V segments, including TRBV6-2 and TRBV6-3, as indistinguishable. Reports indicate that TCR beta sequences accurately predicted the HLA-A and HLA-B alleles of most subjects. Highest at DRB1 and lowest at HLA-C, TCR association rates differed among HLA loci in a later analysis.

13 Jbeta primers and 60 Vbeta primers were used for the PCR. TCRdb keeps only in-frame clones here, not all; method: immunoSEQ multiplex PCR. The sample carries 150,000 or so clones, around four fifths recorded once. Worth noting for this clone: Its antigen is currently unknown.

The length of the CDR3 is 17 residues. J was trimmed by 5 bases and V by 3 bases; bases with no gene match: 11. Germline V gene sequence: CDR1 SGDLS, CDR2 YYNGEE. Sequencing used PBMCs. The TCR originated in a woman between 50 and 59 years old in good health and CMV-seropositive. This chain connects TRBV9 to TRBJ2-1; 10 bases are shared with TRBD2. CDR3 bases: TGTGCCAGCAGCGACGCCTGGGAACTAGCGGGGCACAATGAGCAGTTCTTC. It codes for CASSDAWELAGHNEQFF.